Sequencing of this TCR beta chain was carried out in a study of blood T cell repertoires in COVID-19. The wider study: Sources were T cells, B-cell-depleted T cells, or PBMCs; the material itself was cDNA or gDNA.

The V end was cut by 8 bases, the J end by 1 base, with 13 bases between. The CDR3 extends over 14 amino acids. Germline lookup yields CDR1 ENHRY and CDR2 SYGVKD. In the original workflow: It was from reference gene primer amplification that nucleated cell counts were estimated. Data came from immunoSEQ multiplex PCR; TCRdb stores just in-frame clones and leaves some out. V, J and clone size are taken as reported in that table, and D and trimming were inferred from the DNA itself. Among approximately 69,000 clones listed, around three quarters were seen once. The rearrangement links TRBV10-3 to TRBJ2-3; D possibly corresponds to TRBD2 (6 bases). The receptor's source is a man aged 60-69 years with acute or convalescent COVID-19. The sample taken for sequencing was peripheral blood. In nucleotides, the CDR3 is TGTGCCATCTCAGCGCGGAGGGGCACAGATACGCAGTATTTT. Its translation: CAISARRGTDTQYF.